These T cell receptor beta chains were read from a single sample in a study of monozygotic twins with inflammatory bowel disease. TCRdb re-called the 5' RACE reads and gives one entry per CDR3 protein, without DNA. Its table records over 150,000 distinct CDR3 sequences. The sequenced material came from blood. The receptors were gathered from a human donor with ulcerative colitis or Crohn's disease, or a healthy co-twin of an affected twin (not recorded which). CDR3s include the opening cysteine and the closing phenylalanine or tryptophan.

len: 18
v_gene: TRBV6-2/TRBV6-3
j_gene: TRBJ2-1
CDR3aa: CASSYRVDYLSSYNEQFF

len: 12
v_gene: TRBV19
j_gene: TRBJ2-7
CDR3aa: CASQEGPHEQYF

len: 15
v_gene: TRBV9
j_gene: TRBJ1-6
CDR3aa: CASSAGQVENSPLHF

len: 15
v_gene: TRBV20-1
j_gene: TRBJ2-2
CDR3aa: CSARTDPSNTGELFF

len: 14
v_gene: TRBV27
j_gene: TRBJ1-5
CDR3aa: CASSLGYSNQPQHF

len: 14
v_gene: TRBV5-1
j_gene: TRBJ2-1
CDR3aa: CASSLDGQGGEQFF

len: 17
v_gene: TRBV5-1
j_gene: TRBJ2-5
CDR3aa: CASSLVGREGLQETQYF

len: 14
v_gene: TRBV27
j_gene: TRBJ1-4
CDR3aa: CASSLRAGSEKLFF

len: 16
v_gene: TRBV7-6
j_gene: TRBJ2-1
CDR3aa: CASTVRGPQNYNEQFF

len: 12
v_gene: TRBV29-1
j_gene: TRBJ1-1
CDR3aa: CSVGRVGTEAFF

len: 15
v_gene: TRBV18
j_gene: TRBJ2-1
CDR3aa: CASSPDGQLYNEQFF

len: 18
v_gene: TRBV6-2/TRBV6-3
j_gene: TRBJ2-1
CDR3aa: CASSVSGTKRTSGDEQFF

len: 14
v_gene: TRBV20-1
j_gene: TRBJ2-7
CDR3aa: CSARAEGDLYEQYF

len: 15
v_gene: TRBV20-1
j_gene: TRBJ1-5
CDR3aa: CSASGGEGEGQPQHF

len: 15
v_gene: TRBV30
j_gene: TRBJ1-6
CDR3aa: CAWTVSRAGNSPLHF

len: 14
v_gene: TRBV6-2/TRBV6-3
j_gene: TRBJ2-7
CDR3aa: CASRPSGRAYEQYF

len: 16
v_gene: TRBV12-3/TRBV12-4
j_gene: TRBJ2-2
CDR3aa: CASSPGLAEYTGELFF

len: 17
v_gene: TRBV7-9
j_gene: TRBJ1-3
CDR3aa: CASSLVLPRLSGNTIYF

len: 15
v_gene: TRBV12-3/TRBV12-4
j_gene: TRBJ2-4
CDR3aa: CASSWDSEAKNIQYF

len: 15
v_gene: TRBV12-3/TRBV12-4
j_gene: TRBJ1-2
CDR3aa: CASSLDHTRGYGYTF

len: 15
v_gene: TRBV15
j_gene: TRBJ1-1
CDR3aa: CATSGGTGWDTEAFF

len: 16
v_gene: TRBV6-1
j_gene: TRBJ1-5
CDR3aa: CASSPTGFRSNQPQHF

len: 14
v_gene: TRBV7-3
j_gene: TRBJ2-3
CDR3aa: CASTPDHSTDTQYF

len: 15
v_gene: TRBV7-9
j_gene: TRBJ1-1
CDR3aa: CASSGGTGGIPEAFF

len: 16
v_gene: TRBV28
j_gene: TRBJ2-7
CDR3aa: CASSRPTDGGPYEQYF

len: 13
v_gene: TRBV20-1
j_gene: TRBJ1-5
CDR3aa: CSGGQGGNQPQHF